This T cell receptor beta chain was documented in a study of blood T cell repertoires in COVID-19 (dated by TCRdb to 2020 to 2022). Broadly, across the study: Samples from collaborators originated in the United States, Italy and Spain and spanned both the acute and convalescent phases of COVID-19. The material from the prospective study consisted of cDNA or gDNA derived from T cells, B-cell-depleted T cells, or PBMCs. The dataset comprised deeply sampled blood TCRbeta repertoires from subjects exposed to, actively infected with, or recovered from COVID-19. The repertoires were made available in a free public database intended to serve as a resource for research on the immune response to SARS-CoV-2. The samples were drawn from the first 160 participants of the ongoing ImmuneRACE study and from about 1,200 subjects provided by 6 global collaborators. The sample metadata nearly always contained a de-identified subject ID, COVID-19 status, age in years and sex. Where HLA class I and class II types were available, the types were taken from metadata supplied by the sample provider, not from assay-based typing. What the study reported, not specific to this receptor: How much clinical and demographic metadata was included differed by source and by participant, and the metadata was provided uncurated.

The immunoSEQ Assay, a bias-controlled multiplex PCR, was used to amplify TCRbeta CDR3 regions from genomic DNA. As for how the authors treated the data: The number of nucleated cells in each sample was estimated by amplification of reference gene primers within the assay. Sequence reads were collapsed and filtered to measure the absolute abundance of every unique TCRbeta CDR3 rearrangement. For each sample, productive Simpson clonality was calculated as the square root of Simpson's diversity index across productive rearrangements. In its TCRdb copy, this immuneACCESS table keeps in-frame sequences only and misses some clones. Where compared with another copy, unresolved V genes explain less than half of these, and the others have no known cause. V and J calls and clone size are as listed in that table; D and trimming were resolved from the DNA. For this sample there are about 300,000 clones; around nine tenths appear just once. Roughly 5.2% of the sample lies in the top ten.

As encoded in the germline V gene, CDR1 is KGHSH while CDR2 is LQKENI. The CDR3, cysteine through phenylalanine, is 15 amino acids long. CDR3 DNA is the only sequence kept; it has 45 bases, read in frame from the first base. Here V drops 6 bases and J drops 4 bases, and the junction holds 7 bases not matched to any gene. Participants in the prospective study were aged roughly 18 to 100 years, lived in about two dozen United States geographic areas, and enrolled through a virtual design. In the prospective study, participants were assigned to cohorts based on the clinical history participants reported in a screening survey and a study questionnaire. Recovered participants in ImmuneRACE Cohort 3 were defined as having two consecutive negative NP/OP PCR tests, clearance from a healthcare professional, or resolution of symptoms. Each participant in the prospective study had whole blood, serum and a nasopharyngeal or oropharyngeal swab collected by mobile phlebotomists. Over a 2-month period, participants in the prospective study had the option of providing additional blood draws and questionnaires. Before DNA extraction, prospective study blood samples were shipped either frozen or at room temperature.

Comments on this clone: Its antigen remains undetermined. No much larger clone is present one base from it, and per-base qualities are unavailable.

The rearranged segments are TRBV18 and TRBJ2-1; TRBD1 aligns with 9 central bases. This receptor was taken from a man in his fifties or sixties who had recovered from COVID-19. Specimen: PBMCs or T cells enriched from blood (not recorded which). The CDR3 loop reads CASSLNRGQYNEQFF. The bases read TGTGCCAGCTCCCTGAACAGGGGGCAATACAATGAGCAGTTCTTC. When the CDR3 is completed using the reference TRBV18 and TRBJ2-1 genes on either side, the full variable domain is NAGVMQNPRHLVRRRGQEARLRCSPMKGHSHVYWYRQLPEEGLKFMVYLQKENIIDESGMPKERFSAEFPKEGPSILRIQQVVRGDSAAYFCASSLNRGQYNEQFFGPGTRLTVL.